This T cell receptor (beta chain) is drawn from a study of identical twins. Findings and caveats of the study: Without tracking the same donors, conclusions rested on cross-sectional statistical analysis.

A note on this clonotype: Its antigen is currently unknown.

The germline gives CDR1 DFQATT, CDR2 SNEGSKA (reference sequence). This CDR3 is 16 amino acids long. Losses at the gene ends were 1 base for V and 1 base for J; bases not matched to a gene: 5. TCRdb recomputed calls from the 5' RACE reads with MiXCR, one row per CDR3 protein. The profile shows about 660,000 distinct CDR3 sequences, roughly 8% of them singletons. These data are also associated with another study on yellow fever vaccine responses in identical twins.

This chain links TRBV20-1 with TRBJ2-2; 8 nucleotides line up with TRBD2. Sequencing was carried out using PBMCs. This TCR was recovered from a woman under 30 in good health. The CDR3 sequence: CSARGGGKRNTGELFF. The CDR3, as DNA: TGCAGTGCTAGAGGCGGGGGGAAGAGGAACACCGGGGAGCTGTTTTTT.